Listed here are 23 T cell receptor beta chains from one sample, sequenced in a study of blood T cell repertoires in COVID-19. Sequenced by immunoSEQ multiplex PCR; TCRdb stores in-frame clones only, minus some. The table lists about 100,000 clones, about 89% of them singletons, with around 5.5% in the top ten. Specimen: peripheral blood. These receptors were collected from a human donor in a cohort sampled during active COVID-19.

The rearrangement joins TRBV2 to TRBJ1-2, with a weak D call TRBD1 (5 bases). V dropped 7 bases and J dropped 8 bases, with 26 bases sitting between them. Germline CDR1 and CDR2: SNHLY and FYNNEI. The CDR3 length is 16 residues. The CDR3: CASTELTVEVSGGYTF. In nucleotides, the CDR3 is TGTGCCAGCACCGAACTGACAGTAGAGGTTTCTGGGGGCTACACCTTC.

This chain joins TRBV12-3 or TRBV12-4 and TRBJ1-4; D is unclear. V shed 7 bases and J shed 1 base, with 7 bases lying between them. The CDR3 totals 13 residues. In DNA, the CDR3 is TGTGCCAGCAACGGTCAAACTAATGAAAAACTGTTTTTT. Its protein is CASNGQTNEKLFF.

The chain employs TRBV28 and TRBJ2-1, with TRBD1 matching over 9 bases. V trimming: 8 bases; J trimming: 8 bases; junction bases outside the gene matches: 7. This CDR3 is built from 13 residues. CDR1 MDHEN and CDR2 SYDVKM come from the germline V gene. The CDR3 loop reads CASLTGGRDEQFF. CDR3 nucleotides: TGTGCCAGCCTAACAGGGGGCCGCGATGAGCAGTTCTTC.

This chain links TRBV6-5 with TRBJ2-2, with 7 bases matching TRBD1. Trimming took 6 bases from V and 2 from J; bases not matched to a gene: 3. This CDR3 has 14 amino acids. Germline CDR1 reads MNHEY; CDR2 reads SVGAGI. The CDR3 is CASSRQGNTGELFF. CDR3 bases: TGTGCCAGCAGCCGACAGGGAAACACCGGGGAGCTGTTTTTT.

The chain couples TRBV3-1 (or the pseudogene TRBV3-2) to TRBJ2-1; unclear D gene. This CDR3 spans 12 amino acids. Germline V gene data show CDR1 as LGHDT and CDR2 as YNNKEL (reference sequence). V shed 2 bases and J shed 6 bases, with 5 bases lying between them. The CDR3 reads CASSQYVNEQFF. Here the CDR3 DNA reads TGTGCCAGCAGCCAATATGTCAATGAGCAGTTCTTC.

This clone was counted a few times. V usage is TRBV3-1 (or the pseudogene TRBV3-2) and J usage is TRBJ1-2; a weak D match, TRBD1 (5 bases). Per the germline V gene, CDR1 is LGHDT and CDR2 is YNNKEL (reference sequence). The V end lost 4 bases, the J end lost 2 bases, and 8 bases lay between the germline ends. The CDR3 totals 13 residues. CDR3 amino acids: CASSPAGNYGYTF. DNA for the CDR3: TGTGCCAGCAGCCCGGCAGGGAACTATGGCTACACCTTC.

The gene calls are TRBV19 and TRBJ2-7, with 9 bases lining up with TRBD1. J lost 4 bases, V lost 6 bases, and 10 bases had no gene match. Germline V CDR1 and CDR2: LNHDA, SQIVND (reference sequence). This CDR3 is built from 15 residues. CDR3 nucleotide sequence: TGTGCCAGTAGGAGTACCGGGACAGGGAGATACGAGCAGTACTTC. It yields the protein CASRSTGTGRYEQYF.

This clone was observed a single time. The chain has TRBV15 and TRBJ1-1, with no clear D. The CDR3 is 14 amino acids. V was cut by 0 bases and J by 5 bases, with 10 bases left in between. CDR1 and CDR2 (germline): LNHNV, YYDKDF (reference sequence). CDR3 DNA: TGTGCCACCAGCAGAGATCGTCGGGGAACTGAAGCTTTCTTT. This translates into CATSRDRRGTEAFF.

This clone was detected once. This sequence joins TRBV19 and TRBJ2-7, with a possible D match to TRBD1 (6 bases). The germline V gene encodes CDR1 LNHDA and CDR2 SQIVND (reference sequence). The CDR3 spans 15 residues. The germline V and J ends were trimmed by 6 bases and 0 bases, with 15 bases remaining between them. CDR3 residues: CASRPGHTISYEQYF. In DNA form, the CDR3 reads TGTGCCAGTAGACCGGGACACACTATCTCCTACGAGCAGTACTTC.

The CDR3 DNA reads as TGTGCCACCAGCAGAGTGGCGGGCCGCGGTTATGGCTACACCTTC. Amino acids: CATSRVAGRGYGYTF. The rearrangement links TRBV15 to TRBJ1-2; D remains unclear. The CDR3 has 15 amino acids. Germline CDR1 and CDR2: LNHNV and YYDKDF (reference sequence). V dropped 1 base and J dropped 5 bases, with 14 bases sitting between them.

CDR3 in DNA: TGTGCCAGCAGTCGCCCGGGTGAAAAACTGTTTTTT. It translates to CASSRPGEKLFF. V is TRBV14 and J is TRBJ1-4; D is unresolved. Germline CDR1 is SGHDN and CDR2 is FVKESK. The CDR3 has 12 residues. V lost 6 bases and J 7 bases, leaving 9 bases between the germline ends. Based on the CDR3 plus reference TRBV14 and TRBJ1-4, the full variable domain is EAGVTQFPSHSVIEKGQTVTLRCDPISGHDNLYWYRRVMGKEIKFLLHFVKESKQDESGMPNNRFLAERTGGTYSTLKVQPAELEDSGVYFCASSRPGEKLFFGSGTQLSVL.

The chain uses TRBV2 and TRBJ1-5; TRBD1 is a possible D gene (5 bases). This CDR3 is 14 amino acids long. Germline V gives CDR1 SNHLY, CDR2 FYNNEI. The V and J ends lost 2 bases and 4 bases respectively, with 9 bases between them. The chain's CDR3 is CASSELGGNQPQHF. Written as DNA, the CDR3 is TGTGCCAGCAGTGAATTGGGGGGAAATCAGCCCCAGCATTTT.

This clone was seen more than once but under ten times. The V and J genes are TRBV5-1 and TRBJ1-2; no clear D. This CDR3 has 15 residues. Germline CDR1 and CDR2: SGHRS and YFSETQ. The V end was cut by 0 bases, the J end by 7 bases, with 16 bases between. The CDR3 DNA sequence: TGCGCCAGCAGCTTGGGAGACTTTCCGACCTCTGGCTACACCTTC. Its translation is CASSLGDFPTSGYTF.

V gene TRBV6-2 or TRBV6-3 combines with J gene TRBJ2-3, with TRBD2 matching over 15 bases. The V gene end was trimmed by 6 bases and the J gene end by 5 bases; junction bases not matched to a gene: 3. The CDR3 sequence is 15 residues long. Germline CDR1 reads MNHEY; CDR2 reads SVGEGT. The CDR3 DNA sequence: TGTGCCAGCAGCCGGACTAGCGGGGGGGTAGATACGCAGTATTTT. It is translated as CASSRTSGGVDTQYF.

The rearrangement joins TRBV19 to TRBJ1-4, with 8 bases aligning to TRBD1. V was pared by 7 bases and J by 7 bases, with 11 bases of the junction left unmatched. This CDR3 is 15 amino acids long. The V gene's germline CDR1 is LNHDA and CDR2 SQIVND (reference sequence). In DNA form, the CDR3 reads TGTGCCAGTACCCAGGGGGCTTGGGTCAGTGAAAAACTGTTTTTT. It encodes CASTQGAWVSEKLFF.

The CDR3 sequence is CASERDNTQYF. CDR3 sequence (DNA): TGTGCCAGCGAACGGGACAATACGCAGTATTTT. The gene calls are TRBV7-9 and TRBJ2-3; D is perhaps TRBD1 (6 bases). Germline CDR1 and CDR2: SEHNR and FQNEAQ (reference sequence). Trimming left V 8 bases short and J 7 bases short, with 10 bases between. The CDR3 length is 11 residues. Full variable domain (outside the CDR3, taken from reference TRBV7-9 and TRBJ2-3): DTGVSQNPRHKITKRGQNVTFRCDPISEHNRLYWYRQTLGQGPEFLTYFQNEAQLEKSRLLSDRFSAERPKGSFSTLEIQRTEQGDSAMYLCASERDNTQYFGPGTRLTVL.

V is TRBV3-1 (or the pseudogene TRBV3-2) and J is TRBJ2-7; no firm D call. The V end was cut by 3 bases, the J end by 2 bases, with 2 bases between. This CDR3 has 11 residues. The germline gives CDR1 LGHDT, CDR2 YNNKEL (reference sequence). The chain's CDR3 is CASSHAYEQYF. CDR3 bases: TGTGCCAGCAGCCACGCCTACGAGCAGTACTTC.

The chain links TRBV21-1 to TRBJ2-1; the table calls TRBD1, which could not be checked here. TRBV21-1 is assigned pseudogene status. The CDR3 is 15 residues long. CDR3 nucleotides: TGTGCCAGCAGCCCCGGGACACGAAAAGACAATGAGCAGTTCTTC. It specifies CASSPGTRKDNEQFF.

The chain uses TRBV19 and TRBJ2-1, with D perhaps matching TRBD1 (6 bases). The germline V gene has CDR1 LNHDA and CDR2 SQIVND (reference sequence). CDR3 length equals 13 residues. Deletions cut 6 bases from V and 12 bases from J, with 18 bases between. CDR3 nucleotide sequence: TGTGCCAGTAGCGATATGGGGGCTTCTGCGCAGTTCTTC. It encodes CASSDMGASAQFF.

The J gene is TRBJ1-1, the V gene TRBV5-6, with D unresolved. Trimming removed 4 bases at V and 3 bases at J, with 13 bases between. Germline V gene lookup returns CDR1 SGHDT and CDR2 YYEEEE. CDR3 length equals 14 residues. CDR3 coding DNA: TGTGCCAGCAGCCTCAATCGGGGAGACACTGAAGCTTTCTTT. Protein sequence: CASSLNRGDTEAFF.

The chain links TRBV7-3 to TRBJ2-3, with TRBD2 matching 9 bases. Trimming cost V 1 base and J 2 bases; bases outside gene matches: 1. The CDR3 spans 15 residues. Germline CDR1 and CDR2: SGHTA and FQGTGA. CDR3 bases: TGTGCCAGCAGCTTAAAGCGGGGGGCCACAGATACGCAGTATTTT. Amino acid sequence: CASSLKRGATDTQYF.

This clone was seen a single time. This chain links TRBV7-6 with TRBJ2-1; 9 nucleotides agree with TRBD2. Germline CDR1 and CDR2: SGHVS and FNYEAQ. Germline trimming cut 7 bases from V and 7 bases from J; bases unmatched to any gene: 14. CDR3 size: 16 residues. The CDR3 loop is CASTPVSGLAGNEQFF. CDR3 coding DNA: TGTGCCAGCACCCCAGTTTCGGGACTAGCCGGGAATGAGCAGTTCTTC.

CDR3 bases: TGTGCCAGTAGCGGCCGGGACAGGGGCTATAATTCACCCCTCCACTTT. Encoded protein: CASSGRDRGYNSPLHF. J is TRBJ1-6 and V is TRBV19; the match to TRBD1 covers 10 bases. After removal of 6 bases from V and 3 bases from J, the junction contained 5 bases not matched to a gene. Germline CDR1 and CDR2: LNHDA and SQIVND (reference sequence). The CDR3 is 16 amino acids.